Each of the 5 T cell receptor beta chains below was sequenced from the same sample in a study of cytomegalovirus exposure and HLA in healthy donors. PCR amplification relied on 60 Vbeta primers (plus 13 Jbeta primers). Clones were sequenced by immunoSEQ multiplex PCR, and TCRdb holds only the in-frame ones, with some missing. Of 150,000 to 180,000 clones in the sample, roughly 70% were seen once. The specimen sequenced was PBMCs. The receptors come from a man aged 30-40 years in good health and CMV-seronegative.

The chain has TRBV4-2 and TRBJ1-1; D not certain. Trimming removed 0 bases from V and 2 bases from J, with 10 bases in between. Germline V gives CDR1 LGHNA, CDR2 YNFKEQ. This CDR3 has 15 residues. DNA for the CDR3: TGTGCCAGCAGCCAAGATCCAGGAACTAACACTGAAGCTTTCTTT. This gives the protein CASSQDPGTNTEAFF.

The CDR3 region is CASSRNGGYQPQHF. CDR3 DNA: TGTGCCAGCAGTAGGAACGGCGGATATCAGCCCCAGCATTTT. This chain joins TRBV28 and TRBJ1-5; D remains unclear. V gave up 5 bases and J gave up 5 bases, with 13 bases separating them. The CDR3 length is 14 residues. The V gene's germline CDR1 is MDHEN and CDR2 SYDVKM.

The CDR3 nucleotides are TGTGCCAGCAGCCCGACAGGGCGAGGGACTGAAGCTTTCTTT. Protein product: CASSPTGRGTEAFF. This sequence joins TRBV14 and TRBJ1-1, with TRBD1 identical over 7 bases. Germline CDR1 SGHDN, CDR2 FVKESK. The CDR3 is made up of 14 amino acids. V dropped 4 bases and J dropped 5; count of bases not matched to a gene: 7.

As concerns this clone: The junction shows a germline mismatch at one end, possibly a read error. The genes are TRBV25-1 and TRBJ2-1; weak D call: TRBD2 (6 bases). CDR1 is MGHDK and CDR2 is SYGVNS in the germline V gene. The CDR3 is made up of 11 amino acids. The chain's CDR3 is CASSKGLPLVF. The CDR3 nucleotides read TGTGCCAGCAGTAAGGGACTCCCCCTGGTCTTC.

The rearrangement links TRBV27 to TRBJ1-6; the D gene is possibly TRBD1 (6 bases). Germline CDR1 is MNHEY and CDR2 is SMNVEV (reference sequence). V was clipped by 6 bases and J by 6 bases, with 12 bases between them. The CDR3 extends over 14 amino acids. CDR3 coding DNA: TGTGCCAGCAGCCCTCTAGGGGGTAATTCACCCCTCCACTTT. This sequence encodes CASSPLGGNSPLHF.